What follows are 17 T cell receptor beta chains derived from one specimen sequenced in a study of blood T cell repertoires in COVID-19. TCRdb keeps only in-frame clones here, not all; method: immunoSEQ multiplex PCR. In the table there are more than 65,000 clones, around 79% of which are singletons. Material: peripheral blood. The receptors originated from a woman in her seventies with acute or convalescent COVID-19.

In its sample, this clone was seen a few times. This chain links TRBV14 with TRBJ2-2, with 7 bases matching TRBD1. After removal of 2 bases from V and 6 bases from J, the junction contained 0 bases not matched to a gene. This CDR3 is 13 amino acids long. Germline V gene data show CDR1 as SGHDN and CDR2 as FVKESK. CDR3 loop: CASSQRGPGELFF. The CDR3 DNA is TGTGCCAGCAGCCAAAGGGGGCCCGGGGAGCTGTTTTTT.

The J gene is TRBJ2-3, the V gene TRBV29-1; 12 bases map to TRBD2. The CDR3 has 15 amino acids. V was clipped by 4 bases and J by 4 bases; unmatched bases: 6. Germline V CDR1 and CDR2: SQVTM, ANQGSEA. The CDR3 bases are TGCAGCGTTGGGGGGACTAGCGGGCGGGCAGATACGCAGTATTTT. Protein sequence: CSVGGTSGRADTQYF.

This clone was detected a few times. The chain employs TRBV10-1 and TRBJ2-2; TRBD1 matches at 7 bases. The CDR3 runs 17 residues. Germline lookup yields CDR1 WNHNN and CDR2 SYGVQD (reference sequence). V was clipped by 6 bases and J by 5 bases; unmatched bases: 15. CDR3: CASSRGGWTGGTGELFF. As DNA, the CDR3 is TGCGCCAGCAGCAGAGGGGGCTGGACAGGAGGAACCGGGGAGCTGTTTTTT.

The chain couples TRBV3-1 (or the pseudogene TRBV3-2) to TRBJ2-5; 7 nucleotides agree with TRBD2. The V gene end was trimmed by 4 bases and the J gene end by 4 bases; junction bases not matched to a gene: 12. Germline CDR1 LGHDT, CDR2 YNNKEL (reference sequence). The CDR3 is 16 residues long. The CDR3 loop reads CASSLQTGGGGETQYF. Written as DNA, the CDR3 is TGTGCCAGCAGCCTCCAAACTGGGGGGGGAGGAGAGACCCAGTACTTC.

J is TRBJ1-5 and V is TRBV4-3; D unclear. The germline CDR1 and CDR2 sequences are LGHNA and YSLEER. Trimming stripped 0 bases from V and 2 bases from J, with 14 bases between. The CDR3 is 17 residues long. The CDR3 nucleotides are TGCGCCAGCAGCCAAGAGGTCTCAGTTCAAGGCAATCAGCCCCAGCATTTT. This gives the protein CASSQEVSVQGNQPQHF.

This chain links TRBV27 with TRBJ2-3; 9 positions agree with TRBD2. Looked up from germline, CDR1 is MNHEY and CDR2 is SMNVEV (reference sequence). Trimming at V came to 6 bases and at J to 10 bases, leaving 14 bases not matched to a gene. The CDR3 runs 15 residues. CDR3 DNA: TGTGCCAGCAGACCTTCCGCGGGAGGGCCTATTGCGCAGTATTTT. It codes for CASRPSAGGPIAQYF.

This clone was seen only a few times. The chain links TRBV12-3 or TRBV12-4 to TRBJ1-1; perhaps TRBD1 as D (5 bases). This CDR3 has 13 amino acids. Deletions cut 8 bases from V and 0 bases from J, with 10 bases between. Here the CDR3 DNA reads TGTGCCAGCGGCTCAGGGCTGAACACTGAAGCTTTCTTT. This gives the protein CASGSGLNTEAFF.

A few counts support this clone. The chain uses TRBV7-7 and TRBJ2-2; TRBD1 matches at 9 bases. After removal of 5 bases from V and 2 bases from J, the junction contained 9 bases not matched to a gene. The CDR3 totals 17 residues. Germline V gene data show CDR1 as SSHAT and CDR2 as FNYEAQ (reference sequence). As DNA, the CDR3 is TGTGCCAGCAGCCGTCCCGGGACAGGGACAAACACCGGGGAGCTGTTTTTT. Protein product: CASSRPGTGTNTGELFF.

The chain couples TRBV29-1 to TRBJ2-1, with no clear D. V was pared by 6 bases and J by 6 bases, with 3 bases between. The CDR3 sequence is 9 residues long. Germline CDR1 SQVTM, CDR2 ANQGSEA. The CDR3 DNA reads as TGCAGCGTCAGCAATGAGCAGTTCTTC. This encodes CSVSNEQFF.

The genes are TRBV6-6 and TRBJ2-3, with 7 bases identical to TRBD1. The CDR3 covers 12 residues. Losses at the gene ends were 2 bases for V and 10 bases for J; bases not matched to a gene: 3. Germline-derived CDR1 and CDR2 are MNHNY and SVGAGI (reference sequence). CDR3 region: CASSYTGDAQYF. Here the CDR3 DNA reads TGTGCCAGCAGTTACACAGGGGATGCGCAGTATTTT.

The V and J genes are TRBV29-1 and TRBJ1-4, with D tentatively TRBD1 (6 bases). Germline loops: CDR1 SQVTM, CDR2 ANQGSEA. Trimming took off 2 bases at V and 11 bases at J, with 18 bases between the two ends. This CDR3 is 14 amino acids long. CDR3 DNA sequence: TGCAGCGTTGAAATCGGGGAGAGGGGGAAGAAACTGTTTTTT. Translation: CSVEIGERGKKLFF.

The genes are TRBV29-1 and TRBJ1-2; 7 bases match TRBD1. Germline lookup yields CDR1 SQVTM and CDR2 ANQGSEA. The CDR3 is made up of 12 amino acids. CDR3 residues: CSCRGNNYGYTF. CDR3 bases: TGCAGTTGCAGGGGGAATAACTATGGCTACACCTTC. The full variable domain, in which reference TRBV29-1 and TRBJ1-2 provide the parts outside the CDR3, is SAVISQKPSRDICQRGTSLTIQCQVDSQVTMMFWYRQQPGQSLTLIATANQGSEATYESGFVIDKFPISRPNLTFSTLTVSNMSPEDSSIYLCSCRGNNYGYTFGSGTRLTVV.

Written as DNA, the CDR3 is TGTGCCAGCAGCAAAGAAATCCGATGGGCCCCATCAGGGGGGTGCACTGAAGCTTTCTTT. This encodes CASSKEIRWAPSGGCTEAFF. The chain is built from TRBV21-1 and TRBJ1-1; TRBD1, as called in the table, went unchecked against the DNA. TRBV21-1 is labeled a pseudogene. This CDR3 comprises 20 residues.

V and J are TRBV5-4 and TRBJ2-5; unclear D gene. CDR3 length equals 12 residues. The V and J ends lost 0 bases and 5 bases respectively, with 5 bases between them. The germline gives CDR1 SGHNT, CDR2 YYREEE (reference sequence). The CDR3 protein is CASSLESETQYF. DNA for the CDR3: TGTGCCAGCAGCTTGGAGAGCGAGACCCAGTACTTC.

The chain recombines TRBV9 with TRBJ2-2, with D uncertain. The CDR3 extends over 14 amino acids. CDR1 is SGDLS, CDR2 YYNGEE, per germline. The V gene lost 0 bases and the J gene lost 0 bases, with 3 bases spanning the gap. CDR3 sequence (DNA): TGTGCCAGCAGCGTAGCAGCGAACACCGGGGAGCTGTTTTTT. Protein product: CASSVAANTGELFF.

The chain couples TRBV5-4 to TRBJ1-6; 8 nucleotides align to TRBD1. Germline V lookup: CDR1 SGHNT, CDR2 YYREEE (reference sequence). V was pared by 0 bases and J by 11 bases, with 7 bases of the junction left unmatched. The CDR3 consists of 15 residues. CDR3 in DNA: TGTGCCAGCAGCTTGGATCAGGGGGCGCCGGCACCCCTCCACTTT. Its protein product is CASSLDQGAPAPLHF. Together with reference TRBV5-4 and TRBJ1-6, the CDR3 gives the full variable domain: ETGVTQSPTHLIKTRGQQVTLRCSSQSGHNTVSWYQQALGQGPQFIFQYYREEENGRGNFPPRFSGLQFPNYSSELNVNALELDDSALYLCASSLDQGAPAPLHFGNGTRLTVT.

CDR3 DNA: TGTGCCAGCTCCGGGACAGCCGAGGGATCACCCCTCCACTTT. Translated: CASSGTAEGSPLHF. The chain is built from TRBV18 and TRBJ1-6, with TRBD1 identical over 7 bases. In germline, CDR1 is KGHSH, CDR2 LQKENI. Trimming removed 6 bases from V and 10 bases from J; junction bases left unmatched: 9. The CDR3 runs 14 residues.